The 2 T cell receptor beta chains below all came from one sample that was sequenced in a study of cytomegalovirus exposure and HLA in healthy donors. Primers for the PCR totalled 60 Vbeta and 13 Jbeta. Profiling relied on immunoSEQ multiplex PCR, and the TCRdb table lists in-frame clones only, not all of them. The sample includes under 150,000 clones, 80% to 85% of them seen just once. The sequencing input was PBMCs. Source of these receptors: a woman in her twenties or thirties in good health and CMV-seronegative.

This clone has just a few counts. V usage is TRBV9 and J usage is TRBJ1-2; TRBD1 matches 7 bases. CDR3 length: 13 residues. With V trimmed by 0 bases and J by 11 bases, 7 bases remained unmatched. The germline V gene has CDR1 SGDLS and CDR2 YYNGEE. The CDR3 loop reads CASSVGTGTEYTF. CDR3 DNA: TGTGCCAGCAGCGTAGGGACCGGGACAGAGTACACCTTC.

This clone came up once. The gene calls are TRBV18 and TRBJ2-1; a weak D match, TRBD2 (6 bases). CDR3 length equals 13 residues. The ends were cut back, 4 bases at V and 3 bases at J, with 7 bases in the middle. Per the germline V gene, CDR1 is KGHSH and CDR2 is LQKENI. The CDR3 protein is CASSRGDYNEQFF. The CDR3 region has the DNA TGTGCCAGCTCACGGGGGGACTACAATGAGCAGTTCTTC. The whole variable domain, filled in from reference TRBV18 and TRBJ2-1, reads NAGVMQNPRHLVRRRGQEARLRCSPMKGHSHVYWYRQLPEEGLKFMVYLQKENIIDESGMPKERFSAEFPKEGPSILRIQQVVRGDSAAYFCASSRGDYNEQFFGPGTRLTVL.